This is a list of T cell receptor beta chains from one sample in a study of T-cell memory formation after mild COVID-19. TCRdb re-analysed the 5' RACE reads in MiXCR, keeping a single row per CDR3 protein. Of about 420,000 distinct CDR3 sequences in the sample, about 25% were seen once. Sequences were obtained from PBMCs or a T cell subset sorted from them (not recorded which). These receptors were taken from an adult woman who had mild COVID-19 (a few samples of this study predate the infection). Cell type and time point are not known. CDR3s include the opening cysteine and the closing phenylalanine or tryptophan. Fields, in order: J gene, clone size, V gene, D gene, CDR3 protein, CDR3 DNA. A D gene is named only where the DNA matches it firmly. Expanded clones are given a class, and other clones once, few, many or no size at all.

>TRBJ2-7|few|TRBV7-9|NA
CASSSYGYEQYF
TGTGCCAGCAGCTCCTACGGTTACGAGCAGTACTTC
>TRBJ1-1|many|TRBV5-1|NA
CASSFSEVGTEAFF
TGCGCCAGCAGCTTCTCGGAGGTGGGCACTGAAGCTTTCTTT
>TRBJ1-3|few|TRBV7-2|NA
CASSATDSGNTIYF
TGTGCCAGCAGCGCGACGGACTCTGGAAACACCATATATTTT
>TRBJ2-3|NA|TRBV5-1|NA
CASSSTKRTDTQYF
TGCGCCAGCAGCTCTACGAAGCGAACAGATACGCAGTATTTT
>TRBJ2-5|NA|TRBV5-6|TRBD1
CASRVTGQETQYF
TGTGCCAGCAGAGTGACAGGGCAAGAGACCCAGTACTTC
>TRBJ2-2|NA|TRBV5-1|TRBD2
CASSTGGRGELFF
TGCGCCAGCAGCACGGGGGGGCGCGGGGAGCTGTTTTTT
>TRBJ2-7|few|TRBV4-2|TRBD1
CASSQAQGAHEQYF
TGTGCCAGCAGCCAAGCTCAGGGGGCGCATGAGCAGTACTTC
>TRBJ1-1|NA|TRBV11-2|NA
CASAEQGAATEAFF
TGTGCCAGCGCCGAACAGGGCGCGGCAACTGAAGCTTTCTTT
>TRBJ1-1|few|TRBV7-2|NA
CASSIKRANTEAFF
TGTGCCAGCAGCATAAAGAGGGCGAACACTGAAGCTTTCTTT
>TRBJ2-3|NA|TRBV5-1|NA
CASRSNAGQDTQYF
TGCGCCAGCAGATCCAACGCGGGGCAAGATACGCAGTATTTT
>TRBJ2-1|NA|TRBV20-1|NA
CSARERTWGSGGEQFF
TGCAGTGCTCGGGAGCGCACGTGGGGTTCTGGGGGTGAGCAGTTCTTC
>TRBJ1-5|few|TRBV20-1|NA
CSAPSHTMRDNQPQHF
TGCAGTGCTCCCTCCCACACAATGAGGGACAATCAGCCCCAGCATTTT
>TRBJ1-2|few|TRBV7-6|NA
CASSPIDGTYGYTF
TGTGCCAGCAGCCCTATTGACGGGACCTATGGCTACACCTTC
>TRBJ2-1|many|TRBV20-1|TRBD2
CSARDMWASGRLLSYNEQFF
TGCAGTGCTAGAGATATGTGGGCTAGCGGGAGGTTGCTCTCCTACAATGAGCAGTTCTTC
>TRBJ2-7|once|TRBV2|TRBD1
CASRAGQGLAGDGEQYF
TGTGCCAGCAGAGCGGGACAGGGGCTGGCTGGCGACGGCGAGCAGTACTTC
>TRBJ2-7|NA|TRBV5-5|TRBD1
CASSPWINLGDREHYEQYF
TGTGCCAGCAGCCCTTGGATAAATTTGGGGGACAGAGAGCACTACGAGCAGTACTTC
>TRBJ2-7|NA|TRBV15|NA
CATSRDSLDYEQYF
TGTGCCACCAGCAGGGACAGTCTCGACTACGAGCAGTACTTC
>TRBJ1-2|few|TRBV12-3/TRBV12-4|NA
CASSLGRAEYGYTF
TGTGCCAGCAGTTTAGGCAGGGCGGAGTATGGCTACACCTTC
>TRBJ2-5|few|TRBV5-1|TRBD2
CASSFQAGQETQYF
TGCGCCAGCAGCTTCCAAGCGGGGCAAGAGACCCAGTACTTC
>TRBJ2-3|many|TRBV7-9|TRBD2
CASSPWTSGKGDTQYF
TGTGCCAGCAGCCCTTGGACTAGCGGGAAAGGAGATACGCAGTATTTT